This T cell receptor beta chain was documented in a study of blood T cells in healthy people across ages. Combining a sample-barcoded 5' primer with a J-beta primer mix, a second PCR ran for roughly 6 to 12 cycles. MiXCR, applied by TCRdb to the 5' RACE reads, yields one record per CDR3 protein. Of about 290,000 distinct CDR3 sequences in the sample, roughly 26% were seen once. Per germline, CDR1 DFQATT and CDR2 SNEGSKA (reference sequence). The CDR3 is 14 residues long. J gave up 5 bases and V 4 bases, and 6 bases lay outside the gene matches. The specimen sequenced was blood. The V call is TRBV20-1, the J call TRBJ2-7, with 12 bases matching TRBD1. The sequence was obtained from a woman aged 65 to 85 in good health. The CDR3, as DNA: TGCAGTGCTACCCCGGGACAGGGGGCGGACGAGCAGTACTTC. Translated: CSATPGQGADEQYF.